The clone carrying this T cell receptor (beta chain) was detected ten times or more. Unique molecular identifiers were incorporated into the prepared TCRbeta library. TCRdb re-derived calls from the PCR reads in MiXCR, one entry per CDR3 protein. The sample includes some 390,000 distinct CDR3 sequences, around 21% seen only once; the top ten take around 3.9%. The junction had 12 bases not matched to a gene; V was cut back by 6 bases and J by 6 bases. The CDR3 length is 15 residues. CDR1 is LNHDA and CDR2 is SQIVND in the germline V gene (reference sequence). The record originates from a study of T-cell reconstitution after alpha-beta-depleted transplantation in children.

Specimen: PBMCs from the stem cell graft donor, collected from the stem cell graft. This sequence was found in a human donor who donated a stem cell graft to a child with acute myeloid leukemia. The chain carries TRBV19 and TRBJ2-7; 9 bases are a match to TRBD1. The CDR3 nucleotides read TGTGCCAGTAGCGCGACCGGGACAGGGTCATCCGAGCAGTACTTC. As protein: CASSATGTGSSEQYF.